The 27 T cell receptor beta chains reported below all come from one sample, sequenced in a study of shared clonotypes between healthy human individuals. Assay used: immunoSEQ multiplex PCR; TCRdb lists only in-frame clones, some missing. Of around 1,000,000 clones detected, roughly 77% appear once; the ten largest clones hold about 0.94%. Sequencing input: memory CD4+ T cells from PBMCs. Subset described: CD45RA-negative fraction. The receptors were gathered from a man aged 18 to 29 in good health. Some clones in this sample may be carry-over from other donors' samples.

Regarding this clone: Other DNA sequences in the same sample also yield this CDR3. V and J are TRBV9 and TRBJ2-6; D might be TRBD1 (5 bases). The CDR3 extends over 15 amino acids. Germline V gene sequence: CDR1 SGDLS, CDR2 YYNGEE. V was trimmed by 0 bases and J by 4 bases, leaving 8 bases between them. CDR3 sequence reads: CASSVGGAGANVLTF. As DNA, the CDR3 is TGTGCCAGCAGCGTAGGTGGGGCCGGGGCCAACGTCCTGACTTTC.

This clone was picked up a small number of times. The V and J genes are TRBV10-1 and TRBJ2-5; 7 nucleotides agree with TRBD1. Germline assignment: CDR1 WNHNN and CDR2 SYGVQD (reference sequence). V lost 6 bases, J lost 0 bases, and 13 bases stayed unmatched. This CDR3 has 17 residues. CDR3 sequence: CASRPVQCDRDQETQYF. CDR3 nucleotides: TGCGCCAGCAGGCCGGTTCAATGCGACAGGGACCAAGAGACCCAGTACTTC.

This chain joins TRBV5-1 and TRBJ2-1; D unclear. This CDR3 region has 14 residues. Germline CDR1 reads SGHRS; CDR2 reads YFSETQ. The V and J ends lost 2 bases and 4 bases respectively, with 10 bases between them. The CDR3 protein is CASSLTDIYNEQFF. The CDR3 nucleotides are TGCGCCAGCAGCTTAACAGACATTTACAATGAGCAGTTCTTC.

The chain has TRBV28 and TRBJ1-5; a weak D match, TRBD1 (5 bases). This CDR3 comprises 15 residues. Germline-derived CDR1 and CDR2 are MDHEN and SYDVKM. The V gene lost 5 bases and the J gene lost 5 bases, with 16 bases spanning the gap. CDR3 residues: CASSIPGQGHQPQHF. The CDR3 DNA follows: TGTGCCAGCAGTATACCCGGCCAGGGTCATCAGCCCCAGCATTTT.

This clone was detected a few times. CDR3 region: CTSSQLKGQRNTGELFF. The CDR3 DNA sequence: TGCACCAGCAGCCAATTAAAGGGACAGAGGAACACCGGGGAGCTGTTTTTT. This chain uses TRBV1 with TRBJ2-2; the D segment call TRBD1 is taken from the table without a DNA check. TRBV1 has pseudogene status. The CDR3 length is 17 residues.

The rearrangement uses TRBV28 and TRBJ2-7; 11 positions agree with TRBD1. The CDR3 runs 15 residues. With 4 bases clipped from V and 5 bases from J, the junction kept 7 bases outside the gene matches. CDR1 and CDR2 from the germline V gene are MDHEN and SYDVKM. The CDR3 DNA follows: TGTGCCAGCAGTTCCGCGGGACAGGGGGAGCACGAGCAGTACTTC. It codes for CASSSAGQGEHEQYF.

About this clone: Possible read error: a much larger clone is one base away. Different DNA sequences within this sample yield the same CDR3. The V call is TRBV25-1, the J call TRBJ1-4; 8 nucleotides agree with TRBD1. From germline, CDR1 is MGHDK and CDR2 SYGVNS. The CDR3 has 15 amino acids. Trimming took 3 bases from V and 5 from J; bases not matched to a gene: 5. The CDR3 DNA follows: TGTGCCAGCAGTGAGTATACAGGGGGAAATGAAAAACTGTTTTTT. It codes for CASSEYTGGNEKLFF.

This CDR3 is CASSPRDRVRDTQYF. The CDR3 DNA sequence: TGTGCCAGCTCACCTAGGGACAGGGTACGAGATACGCAGTATTTT. This sequence joins TRBV18 and TRBJ2-3; the match to TRBD1 covers 9 bases. The germline gives CDR1 KGHSH, CDR2 LQKENI. Losses at the gene ends were 3 bases for V and 5 bases for J; bases not matched to a gene: 6. The CDR3 is 15 amino acids.

This chain connects TRBV29-1 to TRBJ1-1; a weak D match, TRBD1 (5 bases). CDR1 is SQVTM, CDR2 ANQGSEA, per germline. With 4 bases removed from V and 6 bases from J, the gap between germline ends came to 12 bases. The CDR3 has 12 residues. The CDR3 is CSVAGGIAEAFF. In DNA, the CDR3 is TGCAGCGTTGCCGGGGGAATCGCTGAAGCTTTCTTT.

This clone showed up just a few times. The chain has TRBV4-2 and TRBJ2-2, with a weak D call TRBD1 (5 bases). V lost 0 bases and J 8 bases, leaving 16 bases between the germline ends. Per the germline V gene, CDR1 is LGHNA and CDR2 is YNFKEQ. The CDR3 runs to 16 residues. The CDR3, as DNA: TGTGCCAGCAGCCAAGATCAAGCCCGTGGGGCTGGGGAGCTGTTTTTT. Its protein product is CASSQDQARGAGELFF.

This sequence joins TRBV7-2 and TRBJ2-5; D not resolved. Per the germline V gene, CDR1 is SGHTA and CDR2 is FQGNSA. The CDR3 totals 13 residues. V lost 6 bases and J 2 bases, leaving 10 bases between the germline ends. The CDR3 protein is CASRTVSQETQYF. The CDR3 DNA reads as TGTGCCAGCAGGACGGTCAGTCAAGAGACCCAGTACTTC.

The CDR3 DNA reads as TGTGCCAGCAGCTTAGATTTGATGTTGGGACAGGTCACAGATACGCAGTATTTT. The encoded protein is CASSLDLMLGQVTDTQYF. The chain combines TRBV11-3 with TRBJ2-3; 8 bases match TRBD1. V trimming: 0 bases; J trimming: 2 bases; junction bases outside the gene matches: 10. CDR1 is SGHNT and CDR2 is YENEEA in the germline V gene. The CDR3 is 18 residues long.

This chain uses TRBV5-1 with TRBJ2-5, with a weak D call TRBD1 (5 bases). Germline loops: CDR1 SGHRS, CDR2 YFSETQ. The CDR3 loop spans 15 amino acids. With 4 bases removed from V and 1 base from J, the gap between germline ends came to 14 bases. The CDR3 loop is CASSPWQGFQETQYF. The CDR3 nucleotides are TGCGCCAGCAGCCCCTGGCAGGGCTTCCAAGAGACCCAGTACTTC.

Many counts were recorded for this clone. This chain uses TRBV15 with TRBJ1-1; D uncertain. V was shortened by 0 bases and J by 1 base, with 9 bases between the two germline ends. CDR1 is LNHNV, CDR2 YYDKDF, per germline (reference sequence). This CDR3 is 15 amino acids long. The CDR3 reads CATSRDLIQNTEAFF. The CDR3 DNA follows: TGTGCCACCAGCAGAGATCTGATCCAGAACACTGAAGCTTTCTTT. The variable domain in full, completed from reference TRBV15 and TRBJ1-1, reads DAMVIQNPRYQVTQFGKPVTLSCSQTLNHNVMYWYQQKSSQAPKLLFHYYDKDFNNEADTPDNFQSRRPNTSFCFLDIRSPGLGDTAMYLCATSRDLIQNTEAFFGQGTRLTVV.

This chain links TRBV6-1 with TRBJ1-1, with no clear D. Between the trimmed V and J ends, which lost 7 bases and 3 bases, there was a span of 18 bases. CDR1 is MNHNS, CDR2 SASEGT, per germline. The CDR3 consists of 15 residues. The CDR3 spells CASTLKWAQDTEAFF. In nucleotides, the CDR3 is TGTGCCAGCACCCTGAAGTGGGCGCAGGACACTGAAGCTTTCTTT.

This sequence joins TRBV18 and TRBJ2-1; 7 nucleotides line up with TRBD2. V lost 0 bases to trimming and J lost 5 bases; unmatched junction nucleotides: 7. The CDR3 contains 16 residues. Germline CDR1 reads KGHSH; CDR2 reads LQKENI. In nucleotides, the CDR3 is TGTGCCAGCTCACCACCCGGACTAGGAACCAACAATGAGCAGTTCTTC. Translation: CASSPPGLGTNNEQFF.

Comments on this clone: A junction end diverges from the germline sequence, so it may reflect a read error. The rearrangement uses TRBV9 and TRBJ2-7; a possible D gene is TRBD1 (6 bases). Germline V CDR1 and CDR2: SGDLS, YYNGEE. The CDR3 is made up of 15 amino acids. The CDR3 DNA reads as TGTGCCGGCAGCGCCCAACAGGGACCAACCTACGAGCAGTACTTC. Translation: CAGSAQQGPTYEQYF.

This sequence joins TRBV7-2 and TRBJ1-1; possibly TRBD1 for D (6 bases). This CDR3 region has 15 residues. V was clipped by 3 bases and J by 1 base, with 12 bases between them. Germline V lookup: CDR1 SGHTA, CDR2 FQGNSA. The CDR3 protein is CASSLLLGGNTEAFF. CDR3 nucleotides: TGTGCCAGCAGCTTGCTGTTAGGGGGGAACACTGAAGCTTTCTTT.

The rearrangement uses TRBV5-1 and TRBJ1-4; perhaps TRBD1 as D (6 bases). Trimming cost V 2 bases and J 8 bases, with 16 bases left between them. Germline V gives CDR1 SGHRS, CDR2 YFSETQ. The CDR3 spans 15 residues. The CDR3 spells CASSLMWGPDEKLFF. DNA for the CDR3: TGCGCCAGCAGCTTAATGTGGGGGCCGGACGAAAAACTGTTTTTT.

This chain links TRBV9 with TRBJ2-2, with D uncertain. The germline CDR1 and CDR2 sequences are SGDLS and YYNGEE. The V end lost 3 bases, the J end lost 0 bases, and 3 bases lay between the germline ends. The CDR3 spans 13 residues. As DNA, the CDR3 is TGTGCCAGCAGCGGATCGAACACCGGGGAGCTGTTTTTT. It specifies CASSGSNTGELFF. Full variable domain (missing parts from reference TRBV9 and TRBJ2-2): DSGVTQTPKHLITATGQRVTLRCSPRSGDLSVYWYQQSLDQGLQFLIQYYNGEERAKGNILERFSAQQFPDLHSELNLSSLELGDSALYFCASSGSNTGELFFGEGSRLTVL.

This sequence joins TRBV30 and TRBJ2-4, with a tentative D call TRBD1 (7 bases). The V and J ends lost 1 base and 9 bases respectively, with 13 bases between them. CDR3 length equals 13 residues. CDR1 is GTSNPN, CDR2 SVGIG, per germline (reference sequence). CDR3 sequence reads: CAWSANQGGIQYF. DNA of the CDR3: TGTGCCTGGAGTGCCAATCAGGGGGGCATTCAGTACTTC.

This clone turned up a few times. The chain is built from TRBV5-1 and TRBJ1-1; D is ambiguous. Trimming took off 2 bases at V and 3 bases at J, with 11 bases between the two ends. CDR1 and CDR2 from the germline V gene are SGHRS and YFSETQ. The CDR3 extends over 14 amino acids. The CDR3 region is CASSFAGPHTEAFF. In nucleotides, the CDR3 is TGCGCCAGCAGCTTTGCCGGTCCCCACACTGAAGCTTTCTTT.

The sample holds a few counts of this clone. The chain couples TRBV29-1 to TRBJ1-1; D gene uncertain. Deletions cut 5 bases from V and 2 bases from J, with 12 bases between. The CDR3 loop spans 13 amino acids. Germline assignment: CDR1 SQVTM and CDR2 ANQGSEA. The CDR3 bases are TGCAGCGTTTTTCTTCCCCTTAACACTGAAGCTTTCTTT. This encodes CSVFLPLNTEAFF.

This clone came up once. The chain uses TRBV5-1 and TRBJ2-7; tentative D call: TRBD1 (6 bases). CDR3 length: 17 residues. Trimming pared 1 base from V and 0 bases from J, leaving 17 bases between. Germline lookup yields CDR1 SGHRS and CDR2 YFSETQ. The CDR3 reads CASSLWGPTGNSYEQYF. Here the CDR3 DNA reads TGCGCCAGCAGCTTGTGGGGACCGACAGGCAACTCCTACGAGCAGTACTTC.

The V call is TRBV5-1, the J call TRBJ2-1, with D tentatively TRBD2 (6 bases). The length of the CDR3 is 13 residues. Trimming took off 4 bases at V and 6 bases at J, with 11 bases between the two ends. In germline, CDR1 is SGHRS, CDR2 YFSETQ. The CDR3 nucleotides are TGCGCCAGCAGCCTGCCCGGGGGCAATGAGCAGTTCTTC. Translating gives CASSLPGGNEQFF. The entire variable domain, with the rest obtained from reference TRBV5-1 and TRBJ2-1, is as follows: KAGVTQTPRYLIKTRGQQVTLSCSPISGHRSVSWYQQTPGQGLQFLFEYFSETQRNKGNFPGRFSGRQFSNSRSEMNVSTLELGDSALYLCASSLPGGNEQFFGPGTRLTVL.

The chain uses TRBV7-2 and TRBJ2-7, with D possibly called TRBD1 or TRBD2 (5 bases each). Looked up from germline, CDR1 is SGHTA and CDR2 is FQGNSA. V lost 5 bases and J lost 2, with 13 bases in between. The length of the CDR3 is 14 residues. The DNA for the CDR3 is TGTGCCAGCAGCCCAACCCGAGGGGCCTACGAGCAGTACTTC. Encoded protein: CASSPTRGAYEQYF.

The chain combines TRBV9 with TRBJ1-2, with D maybe TRBD1 (6 bases). There are 17 residues in the CDR3. Germline V gene lookup returns CDR1 SGDLS and CDR2 YYNGEE. The V and J ends lost 4 bases and 8 bases respectively, with 27 bases between them. CDR3 in DNA: TGTGCCAGCAGCCCCTGGGGGCCCGGGTCTCCGGTAGGAGGCTACACCTTC. It encodes CASSPWGPGSPVGGYTF. Full variable domain (remainder filled in from reference TRBV9 and TRBJ1-2): DSGVTQTPKHLITATGQRVTLRCSPRSGDLSVYWYQQSLDQGLQFLIQYYNGEERAKGNILERFSAQQFPDLHSELNLSSLELGDSALYFCASSPWGPGSPVGGYTFGSGTRLTVV.